The entry that follows covers one TCR beta chain sequence. The antigen is undetermined. With 3 bases removed from V and 4 bases from J, the gap between germline ends came to 9 bases. Germline-derived CDR1 and CDR2 are SGHTA and FQGNSA. The CDR3 loop spans 13 amino acids. This record comes from a study of shared clonotypes between healthy human individuals. General study points: It was the non-shared clonotypes that had lower generation probabilities than clonotypes shared by all four donors. The sharing of 4% to 5.5% of naive CD4 clonotypes was seen across a handful of donors.

The method was immunoSEQ multiplex PCR; TCRdb's version includes in-frame clones alone and lacks a portion of them. The sample has millions of clones; about 92% are singletons. The chain links TRBV7-2 to TRBJ1-2, with D tentatively TRBD1 (5 bases). Source material: naive CD4+ T cells sorted from blood. The subset denotes: CD45RA+ positively selected. The clonotype comes from a man in his late teens or twenties in good health. CDR3 in DNA: TGTGCCAGCAGCTTGACAGTGACCTATGGCTACACCTTC. Its protein product is CASSLTVTYGYTF.